The 23 T cell receptor beta chains listed next were all sequenced from one sample in a study of T cell responses to AZD1222 COVID-19 vaccine. Sequencing used immunoSEQ multiplex PCR; TCRdb keeps in-frame clones, though not all of them. The data contain 120,000 or so clones, roughly 90% of them singletons. The sample consisted of peripheral blood, taken on day 0 of AZD1222 vaccination. These receptor sequences come from an adult in good health.

The chain couples TRBV6-5 to TRBJ2-7; the match to TRBD2 covers 7 bases. CDR1 is MNHEY and CDR2 is SVGAGI in the germline V gene. The trim removed 0 bases at V and 3 bases at J, leaving 5 bases unmatched. This CDR3 is 15 amino acids long. CDR3 protein: CASSYSITSVYEQYF. DNA for the CDR3: TGTGCCAGCAGTTACTCGATTACTAGCGTCTACGAGCAGTACTTC.

The V call is TRBV13, the J call TRBJ2-2; D is perhaps TRBD1 (6 bases). With 5 bases removed from V and 4 bases from J, the gap between germline ends came to 11 bases. Germline CDR1 PRHDT, CDR2 FYEKMQ (reference sequence). The CDR3 extends over 14 amino acids. The CDR3 spells CASSLQGRTGELFF. Written as DNA, the CDR3 is TGTGCCAGCAGCCTTCAGGGGCGCACCGGGGAGCTGTTTTTT.

The chain's CDR3 is CASSFAAEDNSYEQYF. CDR3 DNA sequence: TGTGCCAGCAGCTTCGCTGCCGAGGACAACTCCTACGAGCAGTACTTC. The chain combines TRBV11-2 with TRBJ2-7, with D perhaps TRBD1 (5 bases). Trimming removed 3 bases from V and 0 bases from J, with 15 bases in between. The CDR3 loop spans 16 amino acids. Germline loops: CDR1 SGHAT, CDR2 FQNNGV.

This rearrangement joins TRBV6-5 to TRBJ1-1; no clear D. CDR3 length: 14 amino acids. V shed 2 bases and J shed 2 bases, with 9 bases lying between them. Germline V gene lookup returns CDR1 MNHEY and CDR2 SVGAGI. DNA for the CDR3: TGTGCCAGCAGTTACACGAACACCAACACTGAAGCTTTCTTT. It encodes CASSYTNTNTEAFF.

The chain uses TRBV2 and TRBJ1-5, with 7 bases lining up with TRBD1. Germline V CDR1 and CDR2: SNHLY, FYNNEI. J lost 6 bases, V lost 6 bases, and 14 bases had no gene match. The CDR3 is 16 amino acids. Here the CDR3 DNA reads TGTGCCAGCAGCTCCCAAGCCCGACAGGGAGGTCAGCCCCAGCATTTT. This sequence encodes CASSSQARQGGQPQHF.

CDR3 sequence (DNA): TGTGCCAGCAGCCGTGGGATGGGGACGACTAACACCGGGGAGCTGTTTTTT. It is translated as CASSRGMGTTNTGELFF. This chain links TRBV14 with TRBJ2-2; either TRBD1 or TRBD2 may fit D (5 bases each). The germline CDR1 and CDR2 sequences are SGHDN and FVKESK. The CDR3 is 17 amino acids. Deletions cut 4 bases from V and 2 bases from J, with 17 bases between. The whole variable domain, remainder taken from reference TRBV14 and TRBJ2-2, is EAGVTQFPSHSVIEKGQTVTLRCDPISGHDNLYWYRRVMGKEIKFLLHFVKESKQDESGMPNNRFLAERTGGTYSTLKVQPAELEDSGVYFCASSRGMGTTNTGELFFGEGSRLTVL.

The chain carries TRBV27 and TRBJ2-6, with 7 bases lining up with TRBD2. The germline V gene encodes CDR1 MNHEY and CDR2 SMNVEV (reference sequence). CDR3 size: 17 residues. The trim removed 4 bases at V and 0 bases at J, leaving 6 bases unmatched. CDR3 nucleotides: TGTGCCAGCAGTTGGGCTAGCGGAACCTCTGGGGCCAACGTCCTGACTTTC. The encoded protein is CASSWASGTSGANVLTF. The full variable domain, its missing parts supplied by reference TRBV27 and TRBJ2-6, is EAQVTQNPRYLITVTGKKLTVTCSQNMNHEYMSWYRQDPGLGLRQIYYSMNVEVTDKGDVPEGYKVSRKEKRNFPLILESPSPNQTSLYFCASSWASGTSGANVLTFGAGSRLTVL.

This chain connects TRBV28 to TRBJ1-5; 7 bases align to TRBD1. Germline V lookup: CDR1 MDHEN, CDR2 SYDVKM. The CDR3 has 15 residues. The J segment lost 1 base and the V segment lost 5 bases, leaving 5 bases of the junction unmatched. The CDR3 protein is CASSKHRGSNQPQHF. CDR3 in DNA: TGTGCCAGCAGTAAACACAGGGGAAGCAATCAGCCCCAGCATTTT. Full variable domain (rest looked up from reference TRBV28 and TRBJ1-5): DVKVTQSSRYLVKRTGEKVFLECVQDMDHENMFWYRQDPGLGLRLIYFSYDVKMKEKGDIPEGYSVSREKKERFSLILESASTNQTSMYLCASSKHRGSNQPQHFGDGTRLSIL.

V gene TRBV2 combines with J gene TRBJ1-6; TRBD1 aligns across 8 bases. In germline, CDR1 is SNHLY, CDR2 FYNNEI. The CDR3 contains 14 residues. With 5 bases clipped from V and 9 bases from J, the junction kept 6 bases outside the gene matches. CDR3 residues: CASSLDRDGSPLHF. DNA of the CDR3: TGTGCCAGCAGTTTGGACAGGGATGGTTCACCCCTCCACTTT. The whole variable domain, remainder taken from reference TRBV2 and TRBJ1-6, is EPEVTQTPSHQVTQMGQEVILRCVPISNHLYFYWYRQILGQKVEFLVSFYNNEISEKSEIFDDQFSVERPDGSNFTLKIRSTKLEDSAMYFCASSLDRDGSPLHFGNGTRLTVT.

This chain connects TRBV7-9 to TRBJ2-3, with D possibly TRBD2 on 6 matching bases. Germline assignment: CDR1 SEHNR and CDR2 FQNEAQ (reference sequence). This CDR3 spans 14 amino acids. V lost 1 base and J 5 bases, leaving 10 bases between the germline ends. This CDR3 reads CASSLGRGGDTQYF. The CDR3 nucleotides are TGTGCCAGCAGCTTAGGGCGGGGCGGAGATACGCAGTATTTT.

This rearrangement joins TRBV27 to TRBJ1-2, with 11 bases identical to TRBD1. The CDR3 contains 13 residues. Losses at the gene ends were 5 bases for V and 7 bases for J; bases not matched to a gene: 3. Per the germline V gene, CDR1 is MNHEY and CDR2 is SMNVEV (reference sequence). The CDR3 region has the DNA TGTGCCAGCAGTGGACAGGGGGCGGGTGGCTACACCTTC. Translating gives CASSGQGAGGYTF.

This sequence joins TRBV28 and TRBJ2-5, with TRBD2 identical over 9 bases. The germline V gene encodes CDR1 MDHEN and CDR2 SYDVKM. This CDR3 comprises 14 residues. Losses at the gene ends were 8 bases for V and 4 bases for J; bases not matched to a gene: 8. The CDR3 loop reads CASRTSGPRETQYF. CDR3 nucleotides: TGTGCCAGCCGAACTAGCGGGCCACGAGAGACCCAGTACTTC.

The chain uses TRBV18 and TRBJ1-3; 7 bases line up with TRBD1. CDR3 length equals 18 residues. J gave up 0 bases and V 1 base, and 9 bases lay outside the gene matches. The germline V gene has CDR1 KGHSH and CDR2 LQKENI. The DNA for the CDR3 is TGTGCCAGCTCACCACGGGACAGATCATCCCTCTCTGGAAACACCATATATTTT. Translating gives CASSPRDRSSLSGNTIYF.

The chain uses TRBV5-8 and TRBJ1-5, with TRBD1 as a possible D gene (6 bases). V shed 1 base and J shed 3 bases, with 8 bases lying between them. CDR1 is SGHTS and CDR2 is YDEGEE in the germline V gene. The CDR3 contains 14 residues. The DNA for the CDR3 is TGTGCCAGCAGCTTGAGGACAGTCAATCAGCCCCAGCATTTT. Protein sequence: CASSLRTVNQPQHF.

The chain couples TRBV7-9 to TRBJ1-3; D not resolved. The V end was cut by 7 bases, the J end by 1 base, with 14 bases between. This CDR3 is built from 15 residues. CDR1 and CDR2 from the germline V gene are SEHNR and FQNEAQ (reference sequence). CDR3 amino acids: CASTGDSFSGNTIYF. CDR3 DNA sequence: TGTGCCAGCACCGGTGACTCATTTTCTGGAAACACCATATATTTT.

The chain is built from TRBV28 and TRBJ1-2; D gene unclear. CDR3 length equals 12 residues. CDR1 is MDHEN and CDR2 is SYDVKM in the germline V gene. The V end was cut by 3 bases, the J end by 8 bases, with 10 bases between. The CDR3 nucleotides read TGTGCCAGCAGTTTGAAGGGCCGGGGCTACACCTTC. As protein: CASSLKGRGYTF.

The gene calls are TRBV18 and TRBJ1-3; no firm D call. This CDR3 is built from 14 residues. V was cut by 1 base and J by 0 bases, with 4 bases left in between. Germline V lookup: CDR1 KGHSH, CDR2 LQKENI. The CDR3 spells CASSPLDSGNTIYF. The CDR3 nucleotides are TGTGCCAGCTCACCACTCGACTCTGGAAACACCATATATTTT.

The gene calls are TRBV30 and TRBJ2-2; D call uncertain. CDR1 and CDR2 (germline): GTSNPN, SVGIG (reference sequence). V was cut by 4 bases and J by 1 base, with 4 bases left in between. This CDR3 is built from 12 residues. CDR3 bases: TGTGCCTGGATGAAGAACACCGGGGAGCTGTTTTTT. Amino acids: CAWMKNTGELFF.

V and J are TRBV6-5 and TRBJ2-3; 7 bases are a match to TRBD2. The germline gives CDR1 MNHEY, CDR2 SVGAGI. This CDR3 is built from 14 residues. Trimming removed 7 bases from V and 3 bases from J; junction bases left unmatched: 7. CDR3 nucleotides: TGTGCCAGCAACCCTAGCGGCAAAACAGATACGCAGTATTTT. Translated, it gives CASNPSGKTDTQYF.

The chain combines TRBV2 with TRBJ1-5; possibly TRBD1 for D (6 bases). V was shortened by 7 bases and J by 7 bases, with 14 bases between the two germline ends. Germline V gene data show CDR1 as SNHLY and CDR2 as FYNNEI. The CDR3 consists of 13 residues. The CDR3 nucleotides are TGTGCCAGCACCCCCGACAGGATGCAGCCCCAGCATTTT. Translated, it gives CASTPDRMQPQHF. The variable domain in full, with the rest retrieved from reference TRBV2 and TRBJ1-5, is EPEVTQTPSHQVTQMGQEVILRCVPISNHLYFYWYRQILGQKVEFLVSFYNNEISEKSEIFDDQFSVERPDGSNFTLKIRSTKLEDSAMYFCASTPDRMQPQHFGDGTRLSIL.

In its sample, this clone was seen a few times. The chain combines TRBV28 with TRBJ2-5, with 8 positions matching TRBD1. J was trimmed by 5 bases and V by 4 bases; bases with no gene match: 3. CDR3 length: 13 amino acids. CDR1 is MDHEN and CDR2 is SYDVKM in the germline V gene. CDR3 in DNA: TGTGCCAGCAGTTCAGGGGGCGCGGAGACCCAGTACTTC. This encodes CASSSGGAETQYF.

The V call is TRBV2, the J call TRBJ1-2, with 7 bases aligning to TRBD1. The CDR3 contains 16 residues. With V trimmed by 9 bases and J by 5 bases, 18 bases remained unmatched. The germline gives CDR1 SNHLY, CDR2 FYNNEI. CDR3 protein: CASTPRDRALTYGYTF. CDR3 sequence (DNA): TGTGCCAGTACCCCCAGAGACAGGGCCCTTACTTATGGCTACACCTTC.

The chain uses TRBV4-1 and TRBJ2-3, with 9 positions matching TRBD2. The CDR3 has 15 residues. Germline V gene lookup returns CDR1 MGHRA and CDR2 YSYEKL. The V gene end was trimmed by 4 bases and the J gene end by 5 bases; junction bases not matched to a gene: 7. CDR3 sequence: CASSPPAGGRDTQYF. DNA for the CDR3: TGCGCCAGCAGCCCCCCGGCGGGGGGGCGAGATACGCAGTATTTT.